The source of this TCR beta chain is a study of T cells in Graves' hyperthyroidism and ophthalmopathy. Amplified TCR beta CDR3 regions derived from RNA transcripts. An initial round of RT-PCR targeting the TCR CDR3 relied on the HTBI primer set. TCRdb independently ran MiXCR on the multiplex PCR reads; one entry per CDR3 protein. The sample has hundreds of thousands of distinct CDR3 sequences, approximately 14% seen once. Study-level results: Blood shared most expanded thyroid clonotypes above 0.001.

CDR1 is LNHDA, CDR2 SQIVND, per germline (reference sequence). The CDR3 is 13 residues long. V was shortened by 9 bases and J by 0 bases, with 11 bases between the two germline ends. Each patient was aged 18 to 65 and had newly diagnosed hyperthyroidism of under 2 months' duration. A patient was excluded if there was uncontrolled infection, other autoimmune disease, pregnancy or lactation. Clinical symptoms, serum thyroxine and TRAb, thyroid ultrasound and orbital computed tomography together formed the diagnostic basis. This clonotype showed up many times. Its antigen is still unknown. The sequence came from a woman between 18 and 30 years old with Graves' hyperthyroidism. The chain is built from TRBV19 and TRBJ1-1; D gene ambiguous. Material for sequencing was blood. CDR3 sequence (DNA): TGTGCCAGCAGCCCCTCGTTGAACACTGAAGCTTTCTTT. Its protein product is CASSPSLNTEAFF.